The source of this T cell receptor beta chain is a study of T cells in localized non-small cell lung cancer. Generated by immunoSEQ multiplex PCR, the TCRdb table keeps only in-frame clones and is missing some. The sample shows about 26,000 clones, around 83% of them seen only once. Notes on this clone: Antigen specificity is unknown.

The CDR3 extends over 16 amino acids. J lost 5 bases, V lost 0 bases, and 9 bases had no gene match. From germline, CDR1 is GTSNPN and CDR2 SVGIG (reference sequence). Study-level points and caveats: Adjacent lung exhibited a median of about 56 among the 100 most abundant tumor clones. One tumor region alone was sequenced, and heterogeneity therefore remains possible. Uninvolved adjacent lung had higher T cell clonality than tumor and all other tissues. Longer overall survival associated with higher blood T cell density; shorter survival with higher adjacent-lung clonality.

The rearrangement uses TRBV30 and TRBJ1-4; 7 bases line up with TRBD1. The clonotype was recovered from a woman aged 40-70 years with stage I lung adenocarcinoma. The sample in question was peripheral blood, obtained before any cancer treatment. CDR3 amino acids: CAWSVKDRLWNEKLFF. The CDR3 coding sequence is TGTGCCTGGAGTGTAAAGGACAGGCTATGGAATGAAAAACTGTTTTTT.